The sequence of this TCR beta chain was determined in a study of cytomegalovirus exposure and HLA in healthy donors. The PCR ran on 60 Vbeta and 13 Jbeta primers. Only in-frame clones appear in the TCRdb table, and some are missing; sequencing was by immunoSEQ multiplex PCR. The sample lists more than 85,000 clones, roughly 70% occurring once. Germline assignment: CDR1 LNHDA and CDR2 SQIVND (reference sequence). The CDR3 runs 15 residues. V was cut by 6 bases and J by 4 bases, with 18 bases left in between. The receptor was isolated from a man in his forties or fifties in good health and CMV-seronegative. V gene TRBV19 combines with J gene TRBJ1-1, with TRBD1 as a possible D gene (6 bases). Sequencing input: PBMCs. CDR3 region: CASSRTAVGTTEAFF. CDR3 DNA sequence: TGTGCCAGTAGCCGGACAGCGGTTGGGACCACTGAAGCTTTCTTT. Using reference TRBV19 and TRBJ1-1 for the parts outside the CDR3, the full variable domain is DGGITQSPKYLFRKEGQNVTLSCEQNLNHDAMYWYRQDPGQGLRLIYYSQIVNDFQKGDIAEGYSVSREKKESFPLTVTSAQKNPTAFYLCASSRTAVGTTEAFFGQGTRLTVV.